These 19 T cell receptor beta chains came from one sample sequenced in a study of Graves' ophthalmopathy and Graves' hyperthyroidism. CDR3 regions of TCR beta were amplified from RNA transcripts. Second-round multiplex PCR came after a first-round RT-PCR that employed HTBI primers. In TCRdb, the multiplex PCR reads were re-called with MiXCR into one record per CDR3 protein. The data show about 400,000 distinct CDR3 sequences, about 16% seen once. Sequenced material: peripheral blood. The receptors were sampled from a woman between 18 and 29 years old with stable Graves' hyperthyroidism.

This clonotype came up many times. The chain couples TRBV7-2 to TRBJ1-1, with TRBD1 as a possible D gene (6 bases). The germline gives CDR1 SGHTA, CDR2 FQGNSA. V was clipped by 7 bases and J by 0 bases, with 9 bases between them. There are 13 residues in the CDR3. The CDR3 loop reads CASKRDMNTEAFF. CDR3 nucleotide sequence: TGTGCCAGCAAGAGGGACATGAACACTGAAGCTTTCTTT. Looking up the rest from reference TRBV7-2 and TRBJ1-1 gives the full variable domain: GAGVSQSPSNKVTEKGKDVELRCDPISGHTALYWYRQSLGQGLEFLIYFQGNSAPDKSGLPSDRFSAERTGGSVSTLTIQRTQQEDSAVYLCASKRDMNTEAFFGQGTRLTVV.

This clonotype has a count of ten or more. The chain uses TRBV7-9 and TRBJ1-2, with D maybe TRBD1 (6 bases). The CDR3 has 15 amino acids. Germline lookup yields CDR1 SEHNR and CDR2 FQNEAQ (reference sequence). V shed 5 bases and J shed 1 base, with 14 bases lying between them. This CDR3 is CASSQEGGINYGYTF. The CDR3 nucleotides are TGTGCCAGCAGCCAAGAGGGGGGGATTAACTATGGCTACACCTTC.

The table lists this clonotype with a few counts. The CDR3 DNA sequence: TGCGCCAGCGAACTAGGACTAGCGGGGTACGAGCAGTACTTC. Its translation: CASELGLAGYEQYF. V gene TRBV5-1 combines with J gene TRBJ2-7; 12 nucleotides agree with TRBD2. Germline V gives CDR1 SGHRS, CDR2 YFSETQ. The CDR3 is 14 amino acids. The junction had 6 bases not matched to a gene; V was cut back by 7 bases and J by 4 bases.

This clonotype was seen many times. This rearrangement joins TRBV20-1 to TRBJ1-1; D gene uncertain. The V gene's germline CDR1 is DFQATT and CDR2 SNEGSKA (reference sequence). Trimming pared 2 bases from V and 12 bases from J, leaving 16 bases between. The CDR3 runs to 12 residues. The CDR3 DNA follows: TGCAGTGCTAGAAGAGAACTAAGGAAAACTTTCTTT. Residues: CSARRELRKTFF.

Ten or more counts support this clonotype. This chain joins TRBV27 and TRBJ2-7; D is possibly TRBD1 (6 bases). The germline gives CDR1 MNHEY, CDR2 SMNVEV (reference sequence). The CDR3 has 15 residues. V shed 5 bases and J shed 7 bases, with 21 bases lying between them. The chain's CDR3 is CASSPLRGGEGEQYF. The CDR3 DNA sequence: TGTGCCAGCAGTCCTCTTCGAGGGGGAGAGGGTGAGCAGTACTTC.

This clonotype appeared a few times. A clone one base away is much larger, so this may be a read error. The V and J genes are TRBV2 and TRBJ1-6; 12 nucleotides match TRBD1. CDR1 SNHLY and CDR2 FYNNEI come from the germline V gene. The CDR3 runs to 16 residues. CDR3 in DNA: TGTGCCAGCGGGGGACAGGGGGCGCGGGGAAATTCACACCTCCACTTT. Residues: CASGGQGARGNSHLHF.

To note about this clonotype: A read error is possible here, since a much larger clone lies one base away. The chain uses TRBV7-3 and TRBJ1-6, with TRBD1 matching 8 bases. The CDR3 loop spans 16 amino acids. Germline CDR1 reads SGHTA; CDR2 reads FQGTGA. The CDR3 here is CTSRIWTGRRGSPLHF. DNA for the CDR3: TGTACCAGCCGCATATGGACAGGGAGGCGGGGTTCACCCCTCCACTTT.

This clonotype was picked up a small number of times. The chain is built from TRBV11-2 and TRBJ2-6, with a tentative D call TRBD2 (5 bases). V lost 5 bases, J lost 4 bases, and 18 bases lay in between. CDR3 length: 17 residues. Germline V gives CDR1 SGHAT, CDR2 FQNNGV. In DNA, the CDR3 is TGTGCCAGCAGCCTAGGAGGCCCCTCCTCAGGGGCCAACGTCCTGACTTTC. It codes for CASSLGGPSSGANVLTF.

This clonotype was seen at least ten times. The J gene is TRBJ1-1, the V gene TRBV12-3 or TRBV12-4; possibly TRBD1 for D (5 bases). Trimming cost V 3 bases and J 0 bases, with 11 bases left between them. The CDR3 is 15 amino acids. This chain's CDR3 is CASSLRGSLNTEAFF. The CDR3, as DNA: TGTGCCAGCAGTTTGAGGGGCAGCTTGAACACTGAAGCTTTCTTT.

Concerning this clonotype itself: This may be a read error: a much more frequent sequence differs by one nucleotide. This chain joins TRBV19 and TRBJ1-2; possibly TRBD1 for D (5 bases). CDR3 size: 14 residues. From germline, CDR1 is LNHDA and CDR2 SQIVND (reference sequence). The CDR3 DNA reads TGTGCCAGTCGCCCTTGGGGTATCCAGCGGGACTTCGCCTTC. This encodes CASRPWGIQRDFAF.

There are many counts of this clonotype. The chain employs TRBV6-1 and TRBJ1-1, with TRBD1 as a possible D gene (6 bases). The CDR3 consists of 12 residues. Trimming took 8 bases from V and 7 from J, leaving 14 bases between them. Germline V gene data show CDR1 as MNHNS and CDR2 as SASEGT. For the CDR3, the DNA is TGTGCCAGCCGGGAAGGGGGAGGTGAAGCTTTCTTT. It translates to CASREGGGEAFF.

This clonotype was detected many times. The chain combines TRBV10-2 with TRBJ1-5; possibly TRBD1 for D (5 bases). This CDR3 spans 14 amino acids. Trimming removed 3 bases at V and 1 base at J, with 7 bases between. Germline V CDR1 and CDR2: WSHSY, SAAADI. The CDR3 coding sequence is TGCGCCAGCAGTGAATACAGGAGCAATCAGCCCCAGCATTTT. Amino acids: CASSEYRSNQPQHF.

This chain links TRBV20-1 with TRBJ1-6; unclear D gene. The CDR3 is 15 amino acids. Trimming took 0 bases from V and 7 from J, leaving 13 bases between them. Germline-derived CDR1 and CDR2 are DFQATT and SNEGSKA (reference sequence). In DNA form, the CDR3 reads TGCAGTGCTAGAGATGTCGGAGGATACAATTCACCCCTCCACTTT. Its protein is CSARDVGGYNSPLHF.

CDR3 coding DNA: TGTGCCAGCAGTTACGGGGTAGGGGTGAACACTGAAGCTTTCTTT. This translates into CASSYGVGVNTEAFF. The chain combines TRBV6-5 with TRBJ1-1, with D maybe TRBD1 (5 bases). CDR3 length: 15 residues. The germline V and J ends were trimmed by 2 bases and 0 bases, with 10 bases remaining between them. Germline values: CDR1 MNHEY, CDR2 SVGAGI.

This clonotype appeared many times. The chain uses TRBV6-1 and TRBJ1-5, with D uncertain. Between the trimmed V and J ends, which lost 4 bases and 6 bases, there was a span of 10 bases. CDR3 length: 13 residues. Germline lookup yields CDR1 MNHNS and CDR2 SASEGT. The CDR3 bases are TGTGCCAGCAGTGTCCGAGATGCTCAGCCCCAGCATTTT. This encodes CASSVRDAQPQHF.

The sample holds a few counts of this clonotype. J is TRBJ1-1 and V is TRBV5-1; unclear D gene. The CDR3 contains 13 residues. Per the germline V gene, CDR1 is SGHRS and CDR2 is YFSETQ. Trimming pared 9 bases from V and 5 bases from J, leaving 17 bases between. The CDR3, as DNA: TGCGCCACCCAGAACATCACCGGTACTGAAGCTTTCTTT. Protein sequence: CATQNITGTEAFF.

The rearrangement links TRBV28 to TRBJ1-1; D gene unclear. Germline values: CDR1 MDHEN, CDR2 SYDVKM. The CDR3 is 14 amino acids. Deletions cut 2 bases from V and 4 bases from J, with 11 bases between. In DNA, the CDR3 is TGTGCCAGCAGTTTAGGGTATTGGGGCACTGAAGCTTTCTTT. Encoded protein: CASSLGYWGTEAFF.

This clonotype showed up many times. This chain connects TRBV20-1 to TRBJ2-5; 9 bases map to TRBD2. From germline, CDR1 is DFQATT and CDR2 SNEGSKA (reference sequence). With V trimmed by 1 base and J by 5 bases, 5 bases remained unmatched. This CDR3 contains 14 residues. DNA for the CDR3: TGCAGTGCTAGAGTGCGGGGGGGCCGGGAGACCCAGTACTTC. This sequence encodes CSARVRGGRETQYF.

Only a few counts were recorded for this clonotype. The chain carries TRBV12-3 or TRBV12-4 and TRBJ2-4, with TRBD1 matching 7 bases. The CDR3 has 15 residues. Losses at the gene ends were 4 bases for V and 0 bases for J; bases not matched to a gene: 3. The CDR3 nucleotides read TGTGCCAGCAGTTCCGGGACAGCAGCCAAAAACATTCAGTACTTC. Its protein is CASSSGTAAKNIQYF.